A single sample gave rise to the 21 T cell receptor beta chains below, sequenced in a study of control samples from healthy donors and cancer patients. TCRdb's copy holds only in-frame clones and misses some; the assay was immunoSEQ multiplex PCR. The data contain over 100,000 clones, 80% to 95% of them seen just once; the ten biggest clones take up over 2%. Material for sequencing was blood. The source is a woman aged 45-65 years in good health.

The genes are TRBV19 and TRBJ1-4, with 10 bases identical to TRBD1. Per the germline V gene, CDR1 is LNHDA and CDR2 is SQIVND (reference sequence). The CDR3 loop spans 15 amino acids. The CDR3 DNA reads TGTGGAACGACAGGGGGCGGCACAGCTAATGAAAAACTGTTTTTT. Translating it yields CGTTGGGTANEKLFF.

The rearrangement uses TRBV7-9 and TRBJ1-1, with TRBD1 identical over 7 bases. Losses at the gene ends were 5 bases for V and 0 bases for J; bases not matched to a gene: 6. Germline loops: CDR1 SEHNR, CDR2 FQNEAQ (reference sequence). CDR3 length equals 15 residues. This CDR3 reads CASSPPTGMNTEAFF. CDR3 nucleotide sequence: TGTGCCAGCAGCCCTCCGACAGGGATGAACACTGAAGCTTTCTTT.

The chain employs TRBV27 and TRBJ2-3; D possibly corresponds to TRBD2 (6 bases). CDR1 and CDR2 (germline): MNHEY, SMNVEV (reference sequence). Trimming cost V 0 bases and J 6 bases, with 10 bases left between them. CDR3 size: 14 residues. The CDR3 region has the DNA TGTGCCAGCAGTTTATCTCAAGGGAGGGATACGCAGTATTTT. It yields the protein CASSLSQGRDTQYF.

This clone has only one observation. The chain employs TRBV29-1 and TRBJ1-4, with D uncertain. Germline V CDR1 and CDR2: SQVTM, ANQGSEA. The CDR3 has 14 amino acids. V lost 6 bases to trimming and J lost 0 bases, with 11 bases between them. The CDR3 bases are TGCAGCGTGATGGCACAAGCAACTAATGAAAAACTGTTTTTT. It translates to CSVMAQATNEKLFF.

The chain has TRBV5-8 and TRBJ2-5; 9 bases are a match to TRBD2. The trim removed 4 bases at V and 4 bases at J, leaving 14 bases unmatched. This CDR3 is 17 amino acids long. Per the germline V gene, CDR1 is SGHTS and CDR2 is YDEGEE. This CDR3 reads CASSRGARSGSGETQYF. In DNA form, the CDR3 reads TGTGCCAGCAGCCGGGGAGCACGTAGCGGGAGTGGAGAGACCCAGTACTTC.

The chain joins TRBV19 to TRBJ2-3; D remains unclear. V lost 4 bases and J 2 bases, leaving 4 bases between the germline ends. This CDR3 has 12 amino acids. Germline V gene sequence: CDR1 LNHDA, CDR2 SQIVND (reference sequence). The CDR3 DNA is TGTGCCAGTAGTACCTACACAGATACGCAGTATTTT. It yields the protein CASSTYTDTQYF.

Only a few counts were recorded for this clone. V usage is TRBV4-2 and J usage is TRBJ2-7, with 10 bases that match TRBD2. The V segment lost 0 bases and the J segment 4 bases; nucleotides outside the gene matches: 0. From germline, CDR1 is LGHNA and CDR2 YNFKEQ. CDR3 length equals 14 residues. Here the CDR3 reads CASSQELAGYEQYF. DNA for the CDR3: TGTGCCAGCAGCCAAGAACTAGCGGGATACGAGCAGTACTTC.

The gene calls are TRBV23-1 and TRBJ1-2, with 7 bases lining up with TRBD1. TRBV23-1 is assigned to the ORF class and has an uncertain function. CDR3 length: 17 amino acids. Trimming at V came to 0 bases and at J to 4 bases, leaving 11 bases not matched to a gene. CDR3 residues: CASSQSHQGTAPYGYTF. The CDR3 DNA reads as TGCGCCAGCAGTCAATCACACCAAGGGACAGCCCCCTATGGCTACACCTTC.

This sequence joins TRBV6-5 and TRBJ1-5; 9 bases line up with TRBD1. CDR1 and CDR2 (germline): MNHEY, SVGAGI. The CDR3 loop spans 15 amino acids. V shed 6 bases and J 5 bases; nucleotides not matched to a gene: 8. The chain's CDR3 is CASSLNRGRDQPQHF. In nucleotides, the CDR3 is TGTGCCAGCAGCCTAAACAGGGGGCGAGATCAGCCCCAGCATTTT.

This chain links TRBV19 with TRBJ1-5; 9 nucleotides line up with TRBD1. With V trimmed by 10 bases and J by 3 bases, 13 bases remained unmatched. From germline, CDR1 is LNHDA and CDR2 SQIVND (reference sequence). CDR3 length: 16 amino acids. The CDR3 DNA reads TGTGCCACCACCGAAGAGACAGGGGGTTTCAATCAGCCCCAGCATTTT. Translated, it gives CATTEETGGFNQPQHF.

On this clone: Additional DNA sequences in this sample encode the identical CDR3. CDR3 sequence reads: CASRTSGRNEQFF. The CDR3 DNA reads as TGTGCCAGCCGGACTAGCGGGAGGAATGAGCAGTTCTTC. V usage is TRBV2 and J usage is TRBJ2-1, with 14 bases lining up with TRBD2. The CDR3 contains 13 residues. CDR1 and CDR2 from the germline V gene are SNHLY and FYNNEI. Trimming took 8 bases from V and 7 from J; bases not matched to a gene: 1.

The CDR3, as DNA: TGTGCCATCGCGGGACCGGGATCACCAACCTACGAGCAGTACTTC. It is translated as CAIAGPGSPTYEQYF. The chain couples TRBV28 to TRBJ2-7; D may be TRBD2 (6 bases). The CDR3 has 15 amino acids. Per germline, CDR1 MDHEN and CDR2 SYDVKM. Trimming pared 10 bases from V and 2 bases from J, leaving 21 bases between.

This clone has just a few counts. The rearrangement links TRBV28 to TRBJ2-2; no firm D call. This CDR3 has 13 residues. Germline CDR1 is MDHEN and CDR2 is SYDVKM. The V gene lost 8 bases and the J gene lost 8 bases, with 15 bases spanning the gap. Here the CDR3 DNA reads TGTGCCAGCGGCGGCACGGTGGTAGGGGAGCTGTTTTTT. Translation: CASGGTVVGELFF.

This chain's CDR3 is CASGLLGLADPYNEQFF. CDR3 in DNA: TGTGCTAGTGGTTTGTTAGGACTAGCGGATCCATACAATGAGCAGTTCTTC. This chain connects TRBV12-5 to TRBJ2-1; TRBD2 matches 10 bases. The CDR3 extends over 17 amino acids. Germline-derived CDR1 and CDR2 are LGHNT and FRNRAP. V lost 2 bases to trimming and J lost 4 bases; unmatched junction nucleotides: 8. Full variable domain (outside the CDR3, taken from reference TRBV12-5 and TRBJ2-1): DARVTQTPRHKVTEMGQEVTMRCQPILGHNTVFWYRQTMMQGLELLAYFRNRAPLDDSGMPKDRFSAEMPDATLATLKIQPSEPRDSAVYFCASGLLGLADPYNEQFFGPGTRLTVL.

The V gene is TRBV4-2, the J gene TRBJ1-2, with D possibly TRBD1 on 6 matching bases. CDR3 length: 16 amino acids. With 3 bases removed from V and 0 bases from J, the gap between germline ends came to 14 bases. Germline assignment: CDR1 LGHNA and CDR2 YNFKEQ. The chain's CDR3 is CASSQRTATANYGYTF. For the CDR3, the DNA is TGTGCCAGCAGCCAGAGGACAGCTACAGCTAACTATGGCTACACCTTC.

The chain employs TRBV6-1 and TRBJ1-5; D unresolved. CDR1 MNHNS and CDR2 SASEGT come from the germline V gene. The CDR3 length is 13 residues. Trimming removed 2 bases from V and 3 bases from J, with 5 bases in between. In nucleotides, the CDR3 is TGTGCCAGCAGTGAAAGGCTCAATCAGCCCCAGCATTTT. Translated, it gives CASSERLNQPQHF.

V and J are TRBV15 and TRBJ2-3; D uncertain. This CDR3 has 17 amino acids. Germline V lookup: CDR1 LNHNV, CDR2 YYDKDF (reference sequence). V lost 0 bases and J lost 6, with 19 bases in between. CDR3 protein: CATSRDHKGRPRDTQYF. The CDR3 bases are TGTGCCACCAGCAGAGATCATAAGGGCAGGCCTAGGGATACGCAGTATTTT.

CDR3 coding DNA: TGTGCCAGCTCAAGGGCACAGGGGTCTAACTATGGCTACACCTTC. Translating it yields CASSRAQGSNYGYTF. The chain carries TRBV18 and TRBJ1-2, with 7 bases lining up with TRBD1. The CDR3 spans 15 residues. Germline V gives CDR1 KGHSH, CDR2 LQKENI. V lost 5 bases, J lost 0 bases, and 6 bases stayed unmatched.

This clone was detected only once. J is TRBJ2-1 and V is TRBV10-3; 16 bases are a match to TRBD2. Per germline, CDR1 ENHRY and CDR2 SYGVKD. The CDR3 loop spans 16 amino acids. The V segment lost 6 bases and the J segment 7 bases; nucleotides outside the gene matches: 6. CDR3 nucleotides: TGTGCCATCAGGGATGGGACTAGCGGGAGGGCTAATGAGCAGTTCTTC. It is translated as CAIRDGTSGRANEQFF.

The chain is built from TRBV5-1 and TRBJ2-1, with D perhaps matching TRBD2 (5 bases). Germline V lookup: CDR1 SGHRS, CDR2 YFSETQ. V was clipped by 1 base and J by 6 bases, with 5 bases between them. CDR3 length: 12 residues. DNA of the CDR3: TGCGCCAGCAGCTTGACTAGCAATGAGCAGTTCTTC. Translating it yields CASSLTSNEQFF.

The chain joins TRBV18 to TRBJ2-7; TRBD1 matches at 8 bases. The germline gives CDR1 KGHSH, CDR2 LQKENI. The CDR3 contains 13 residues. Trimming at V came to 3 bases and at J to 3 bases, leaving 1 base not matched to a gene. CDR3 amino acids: CASSPGQDYEQYF. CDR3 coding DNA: TGTGCCAGCTCACCGGGACAGGACTACGAGCAGTACTTC.